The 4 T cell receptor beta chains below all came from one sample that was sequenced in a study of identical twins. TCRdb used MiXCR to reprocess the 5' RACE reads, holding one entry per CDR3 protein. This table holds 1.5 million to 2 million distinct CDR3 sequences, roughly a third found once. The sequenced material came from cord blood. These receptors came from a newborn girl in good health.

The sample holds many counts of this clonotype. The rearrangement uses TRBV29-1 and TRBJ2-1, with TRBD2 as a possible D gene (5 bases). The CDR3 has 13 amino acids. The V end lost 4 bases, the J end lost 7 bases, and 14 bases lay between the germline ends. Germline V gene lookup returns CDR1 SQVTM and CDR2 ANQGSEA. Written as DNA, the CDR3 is TGCAGCGTTGGGTTGCTAGCCCCTAATGAGCAGTTCTTC. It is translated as CSVGLLAPNEQFF.

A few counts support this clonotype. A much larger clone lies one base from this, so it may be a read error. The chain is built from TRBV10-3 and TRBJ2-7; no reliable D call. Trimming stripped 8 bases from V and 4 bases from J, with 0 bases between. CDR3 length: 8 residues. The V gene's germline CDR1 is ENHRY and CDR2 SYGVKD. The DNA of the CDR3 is TGTGCCATCTACGAGCAGTACTTC. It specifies CAIYEQYF.

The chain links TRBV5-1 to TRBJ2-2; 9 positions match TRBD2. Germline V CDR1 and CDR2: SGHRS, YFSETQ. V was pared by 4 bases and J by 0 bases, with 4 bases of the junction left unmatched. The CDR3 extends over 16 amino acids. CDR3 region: CASSRGTSPNTGELFF. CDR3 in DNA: TGCGCCAGCAGCCGGGGGACTAGCCCGAACACCGGGGAGCTGTTTTTT.

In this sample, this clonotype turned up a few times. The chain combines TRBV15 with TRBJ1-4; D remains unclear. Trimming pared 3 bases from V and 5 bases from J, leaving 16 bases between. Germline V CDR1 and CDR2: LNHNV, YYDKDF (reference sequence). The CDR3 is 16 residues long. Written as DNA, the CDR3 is TGTGCCACCAGCAGGGGGAAAGGAATCGCAAATGAAAAACTGTTTTTT. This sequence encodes CATSRGKGIANEKLFF.